The 23 T cell receptor beta chains in this list originate from one sample, sequenced in a study of T cells in Graves' hyperthyroidism and ophthalmopathy. Regions amplified from RNA transcripts were the TCR beta CDR3 regions. HTBI primers were employed in a first-round RT-PCR of the TCR CDR3. TCRdb reprocessed the multiplex PCR reads via MiXCR and lists one record per CDR3 protein. The table includes roughly 400,000 distinct CDR3 sequences, 15% to 17% detected once. The specimen sequenced was blood. The receptor source for this set is a woman aged 18-29 years with Graves' hyperthyroidism that later progressed to Graves' ophthalmopathy.

In this sample, this clonotype turned up many times. V usage is TRBV7-8 and J usage is TRBJ2-7; 12 bases match TRBD2. V was pared by 5 bases and J by 4 bases, with 9 bases of the junction left unmatched. Germline CDR1 is SGHVS and CDR2 is FQNEAQ. The CDR3 extends over 16 amino acids. The CDR3 sequence: CASSEDQLAGGYEQYF. CDR3 DNA sequence: TGTGCCAGCAGCGAAGACCAGCTAGCGGGAGGGTACGAGCAGTACTTC.

The chain is built from TRBV5-5 and TRBJ1-1, with 11 bases lining up with TRBD1. CDR1 and CDR2 from the germline V gene are SGHKS and YYEKEE (reference sequence). The CDR3 is 14 residues long. J was trimmed by 4 bases and V by 3 bases; bases with no gene match: 2. For the CDR3, the DNA is TGTGCCAGCAGCTGGGGACAGGGGGGCACTGAAGCTTTCTTT. Protein sequence: CASSWGQGGTEAFF.

This clonotype was detected ten times or more. The rearrangement joins TRBV7-2 to TRBJ1-6; unclear D gene. With 3 bases removed from V and 4 bases from J, the gap between germline ends came to 10 bases. Germline CDR1 SGHTA, CDR2 FQGNSA. This CDR3 has 15 residues. The CDR3: CASSFRSVYNSPLHF. CDR3 sequence (DNA): TGTGCCAGCAGCTTCAGATCAGTGTATAATTCACCCCTCCACTTT. The full variable domain, completed using reference TRBV7-2 and TRBJ1-6, is GAGVSQSPSNKVTEKGKDVELRCDPISGHTALYWYRQSLGQGLEFLIYFQGNSAPDKSGLPSDRFSAERTGGSVSTLTIQRTQQEDSAVYLCASSFRSVYNSPLHFGNGTRLTVT.

The chain has TRBV7-8 and TRBJ1-2; D gene uncertain. The V gene's germline CDR1 is SGHVS and CDR2 FQNEAQ. The V gene lost 3 bases and the J gene lost 4 bases, with 9 bases spanning the gap. The CDR3 length is 13 residues. CDR3 DNA: TGTGCCAGCAGCTTGGCTCCTGGCTATGGCTACACCTTC. Its translation: CASSLAPGYGYTF.

This sequence joins TRBV20-1 and TRBJ2-2; 7 nucleotides align to TRBD2. The CDR3 totals 14 residues. J gave up 6 bases and V 1 base, and 5 bases lay outside the gene matches. Germline lookup yields CDR1 DFQATT and CDR2 SNEGSKA (reference sequence). In DNA, the CDR3 is TGCAGTGCTAGAGCCACTAGCGACGCCGGGGAGCTGTTTTTT. This codes for CSARATSDAGELFF.

The chain employs TRBV18 and TRBJ2-1, with 7 bases aligning to TRBD1. CDR1 and CDR2 from the germline V gene are KGHSH and LQKENI. The CDR3 is made up of 15 amino acids. J lost 2 bases, V lost 5 bases, and 6 bases had no gene match. The CDR3 reads CASSFGTATYNEQFF. The CDR3 region has the DNA TGTGCCAGCTCATTCGGGACAGCTACCTACAATGAGCAGTTCTTC.

This clonotype was detected once. The gene calls are TRBV19 and TRBJ2-7; D might be TRBD2 (6 bases). With 7 bases removed from V and 0 bases from J, the gap between germline ends came to 16 bases. The CDR3 totals 15 residues. The germline gives CDR1 LNHDA, CDR2 SQIVND (reference sequence). The chain's CDR3 is CASTPSSGDSYEQYF. CDR3 sequence (DNA): TGTGCCAGTACCCCTTCCTCGGGGGACTCCTACGAGCAGTACTTC.

This clonotype was recorded at least ten times. The chain is built from TRBV12-3 or TRBV12-4 and TRBJ2-3; TRBD2 agrees at 9 bases. V shed 5 bases, J shed 0 bases, and the junction held 6 bases outside the gene matches. The CDR3 has 16 amino acids. CDR3 in amino acids: CASSRTSASSTDTQYF. CDR3 in DNA: TGTGCCAGCAGTCGGACTAGCGCGTCTAGCACAGATACGCAGTATTTT.

The chain couples TRBV12-5 to TRBJ2-3, with D unclear. The germline CDR1 and CDR2 sequences are LGHNT and FRNRAP. The CDR3 is made up of 11 amino acids. Trimming took 4 bases from V and 5 from J, leaving 4 bases between them. The CDR3 loop reads CASGSLDTQYF. CDR3 nucleotide sequence: TGTGCTAGTGGTTCTTTAGATACGCAGTATTTT.

Only a few counts were recorded for this clonotype. The chain couples TRBV19 to TRBJ2-5; D is perhaps TRBD1 (5 bases). This CDR3 comprises 16 residues. Germline CDR1 LNHDA, CDR2 SQIVND (reference sequence). V was cut by 5 bases and J by 4 bases, with 20 bases left in between. CDR3: CASSPPGPVGLETQYF. The CDR3 nucleotides read TGTGCCAGTAGTCCCCCAGGGCCCGTGGGGTTAGAGACCCAGTACTTC.

This clonotype occurred a few times. The CDR3 DNA follows: TGTGCCAGCAACTTTGGGGGGGTCACAGATACGCAGTATTTT. Its translation is CASNFGGVTDTQYF. V gene TRBV12-3 or TRBV12-4 combines with J gene TRBJ2-3; 7 bases agree with TRBD2. This CDR3 region has 14 residues. V lost 7 bases and J lost 2; bases outside the gene matches: 6.

This clonotype was counted ten times or more. The chain employs TRBV2 and TRBJ1-6; D ambiguous. Trimming left V 8 bases short and J 5 bases short, with 13 bases between. CDR1 SNHLY and CDR2 FYNNEI come from the germline V gene. The CDR3 totals 14 residues. The CDR3 loop is CASLKAGNNSPLHF. As DNA, the CDR3 is TGTGCCAGCCTGAAGGCGGGAAATAATTCACCCCTCCACTTT.

This clonotype was observed at least ten times. CDR3 loop: CASSADSSPNYGYTF. The CDR3 DNA follows: TGTGCCAGCAGCGCGGACAGCTCTCCTAACTATGGCTACACCTTC. This rearrangement joins TRBV9 to TRBJ1-2; TRBD1 might be the D (6 bases). The length of the CDR3 is 15 residues. CDR1 SGDLS and CDR2 YYNGEE come from the germline V gene. V lost 3 bases and J 0 bases, leaving 12 bases between the germline ends. The full variable domain, rest sourced from reference TRBV9 and TRBJ1-2, is DSGVTQTPKHLITATGQRVTLRCSPRSGDLSVYWYQQSLDQGLQFLIQYYNGEERAKGNILERFSAQQFPDLHSELNLSSLELGDSALYFCASSADSSPNYGYTFGSGTRLTVV.

This clonotype occurred a few times. The genes are TRBV4-1 and TRBJ1-5; TRBD1 matches 7 bases. Germline CDR1 MGHRA, CDR2 YSYEKL. CDR3 length: 15 residues. V lost 1 base to trimming and J lost 8 bases; unmatched junction nucleotides: 8. CDR3 DNA sequence: TGCGCCAGCAGCCAAGTTGGGACAGCGCATGAGCCCCAGCATTTT. Encoded protein: CASSQVGTAHEPQHF.

CDR3 nucleotide sequence: TGTGCCAGTAGTATAGAGTTCGGAGCGGGAGGTCCCTACGAGCAGTACTTC. Translation gives CASSIEFGAGGPYEQYF. The genes are TRBV19 and TRBJ2-7; 9 bases align to TRBD2. Germline CDR1 is LNHDA and CDR2 is SQIVND (reference sequence). J lost 2 bases, V lost 0 bases, and 8 bases had no gene match. The length of the CDR3 is 17 residues.

The chain is built from TRBV7-3 and TRBJ2-2; 9 nucleotides match TRBD2. Germline-derived CDR1 and CDR2 are SGHTA and FQGTGA. This CDR3 is 14 amino acids long. V dropped 2 bases and J dropped 7; count of bases not matched to a gene: 2. The CDR3 DNA sequence: TGTGCCAGCAGCTTAGCGCGGGAGGGCGGGGAGCTGTTTTTT. Translation gives CASSLAREGGELFF.

This clonotype was seen ten or more times. The gene calls are TRBV3-1 and TRBJ2-7, with D possibly matching TRBD1 (6 bases). V was trimmed by 5 bases and J by 2 bases, leaving 13 bases between them. The CDR3 extends over 14 amino acids. CDR1 is LGHDT, CDR2 YNNKEL, per germline (reference sequence). The CDR3 region has the DNA TGTGCCAGCAGCTCCCCCGGACAGACCTACGAGCAGTACTTC. Translating gives CASSSPGQTYEQYF.

Ten or more counts support this clonotype. The genes are TRBV19 and TRBJ1-4; D gene ambiguous. Germline V lookup: CDR1 LNHDA, CDR2 SQIVND (reference sequence). V lost 5 bases and J lost 8, with 18 bases in between. The CDR3 totals 15 residues. The CDR3 region is CASSARRRQHEKLFF. DNA of the CDR3: TGTGCCAGTAGTGCCAGACGGCGGCAGCACGAAAAACTGTTTTTT.

In its sample, this clonotype was seen many times. The rearrangement uses TRBV6-2 or TRBV6-3 and TRBJ1-2; D is unclear. Trimming stripped 6 bases from V and 3 bases from J, with 11 bases between. Germline CDR1 and CDR2: MNHEY and SVGEGT. This CDR3 is 13 amino acids long. CDR3 region: CASRSPGYYGYTF. The CDR3, as DNA: TGTGCCAGCAGATCCCCGGGGTACTATGGCTACACCTTC.

This clonotype has a count of ten or more. The chain couples TRBV4-1 to TRBJ2-1; perhaps TRBD2 as D (5 bases). Trimming took 2 bases from V and 7 from J, leaving 9 bases between them. The CDR3 runs 13 residues. The germline V gene has CDR1 MGHRA and CDR2 YSYEKL. CDR3 DNA sequence: TGCGCCAGCAGCCAATTACTAGGAAATGAGCAGTTCTTC. Translated: CASSQLLGNEQFF.

The chain combines TRBV13 with TRBJ2-1; the match to TRBD2 covers 11 bases. V dropped 3 bases and J dropped 4; count of bases not matched to a gene: 11. The CDR3 is made up of 18 amino acids. CDR1 is PRHDT and CDR2 is FYEKMQ in the germline V gene (reference sequence). CDR3 DNA sequence: TGTGCCAGCAGCTTGGGACTAGCGGTGGGGGGACTATACAATGAGCAGTTCTTC. It codes for CASSLGLAVGGLYNEQFF.

The chain has TRBV19 and TRBJ1-5; TRBD1 aligns across 7 bases. V lost 1 base and J lost 1; bases outside the gene matches: 16. CDR1 is LNHDA and CDR2 is SQIVND in the germline V gene (reference sequence). The CDR3 sequence is 20 residues long. The CDR3 protein is CASSIGLWTGEVESNQPQHF. The CDR3 DNA sequence: TGTGCCAGTAGTATAGGCCTTTGGACAGGTGAAGTCGAGAGCAATCAGCCCCAGCATTTT.

This clonotype was recorded many times. V usage is TRBV28 and J usage is TRBJ2-5; D might be TRBD2 (5 bases). Trimming cost V 8 bases and J 2 bases, with 18 bases left between them. This CDR3 is built from 15 residues. CDR1 and CDR2 from the germline V gene are MDHEN and SYDVKM. The CDR3 region is CASYGRGTAQETQYF. The CDR3 DNA follows: TGTGCCAGCTACGGCCGGGGAACAGCACAAGAGACCCAGTACTTC.